The clone carrying this T cell receptor beta chain has only a few counts. Germline V gene sequence: CDR1 SGHAT, CDR2 FQNNGV. The CDR3 sequence is 15 residues long. Between the trimmed V and J ends, which lost 0 bases and 9 bases, there was a span of 12 bases. A J-beta primer mix and a sample-barcoded 5' primer were used in a second PCR of roughly 6 to 12 cycles. TCRdb recomputed calls from the 5' RACE reads with MiXCR, one row per CDR3 protein. The sample includes over a million distinct CDR3 sequences, 20% to 25% of them seen just once. The entry originates in a study of blood T cells in healthy people across ages. The same specimen was also included in a second study, on T cells of mothers and their children.

The sequence was obtained from a girl aged 2-10 years in good health. Sequencing was performed on blood. The chain joins TRBV11-2 to TRBJ1-6; no definite D call. CDR3 nucleotides: TGTGCCAGCAGCTTAGACGGGGATTCGGGTTCACCCCTCCACTTT. Its protein product is CASSLDGDSGSPLHF.